A selection of T cell receptor beta chains follows, all from one sample in a study of CD4 T cells in relation to SARS-CoV-2 and coronaviruses. What these receptors recognize is not known. Data came from immunoSEQ multiplex PCR; TCRdb stores just in-frame clones and leaves some out. The data hold 15,000 to 20,000 clones, with around three quarters observed a single time. The sequenced sample was CD4+ T cells from PBMCs, cultured in vitro. These receptors were obtained from a human donor in good health. CDR3s include the opening cysteine and the closing phenylalanine or tryptophan. The order of the fields is V gene, clone size, D gene, J gene, CDR3 protein, CDR3 DNA. D genes are given only for firm matches. Only part of the rows carry a size: once, few, many, or a class if the clone is expanded.

TRBV5-6	NA	NA	TRBJ2-7	CASSLGAGYEQYF	TGTGCCAGCAGCTTGGGAGCAGGTTACGAGCAGTACTTC
TRBV28	NA	NA	TRBJ2-1	CASSPRRAEQFF	TGTGCCAGCAGTCCTCGGCGGGCCGAGCAGTTCTTC
TRBV19	few	NA	TRBJ1-1	CASSIVIGGEAFF	TGTGCCAGTAGTATAGTTATCGGGGGCGAAGCTTTCTTT
TRBV7-2	NA	TRBD1	TRBJ2-7	CASSPTSGTGNEQYF	TGTGCCAGCAGCCCAACCTCCGGGACAGGGAACGAGCAGTACTTC
TRBV2	NA	NA	TRBJ2-5	CASSGLSGETQYF	TGTGCCAGCAGTGGGCTGTCGGGAGAGACCCAGTACTTC
TRBV10-2	NA	NA	TRBJ2-5	CASSEPGHQETQYF	TGCGCCAGCAGTGAGCCAGGACACCAAGAGACCCAGTACTTC
TRBV30	NA	TRBD1	TRBJ2-3	CAWSTKGQGQDTQYF	TGTGCCTGGAGTACGAAGGGACAGGGTCAAGATACGCAGTATTTT
TRBV29-1	once	TRBD1	TRBJ1-1	CSGNRGPTEAFF	TGCAGCGGTAACAGGGGACCGACTGAAGCTTTCTTT
TRBV5-1	NA	TRBD1	TRBJ2-5	CASSLGPIQGARETQYF	TGCGCCAGCAGCTTGGGCCCAATACAGGGGGCGCGAGAGACCCAGTACTTC
TRBV4-2	few	NA	TRBJ2-7	CASSLGGSSYEQYF	TGTGCCAGCAGCCTTGGCGGAAGCTCCTACGAGCAGTACTTC
TRBV9	NA	TRBD2	TRBJ2-1	CASSVVSAGGYNEQFF	TGTGCCAGCAGCGTAGTATCCGCGGGAGGGTACAATGAGCAGTTCTTC
TRBV7-3	NA	TRBD2	TRBJ2-1	CASSPQLAGNNEQFF	TGTGCCAGCAGCCCCCAGCTAGCGGGAAACAATGAGCAGTTCTTC
TRBV14	NA	TRBD1	TRBJ1-1	CASSGRPGQGMAFF	TGTGCCAGCAGCGGTCGACCGGGACAGGGGATGGCTTTCTTT
TRBV4-1	NA	TRBD1	TRBJ1-2	CASSRTETGSYGYTF	TGCGCCAGCAGCAGGACTGAGACAGGGAGCTATGGCTACACCTTC
TRBV9	NA	NA	TRBJ2-3	CASSVGAGLINTDTQYF	TGTGCCAGCAGCGTAGGGGCGGGATTAATTAACACAGATACGCAGTATTTT
TRBV4-1	NA	NA	TRBJ1-1	CASSRLGNTEAFF	TGCGCCAGCAGCCGTCTTGGGAACACTGAAGCTTTCTTT
TRBV19	NA	TRBD1	TRBJ1-2	CASSPALTGGTGYTF	TGTGCCAGTAGTCCCGCACTCACAGGGGGGACTGGCTACACCTTC
TRBV12-2	NA	NA	TRBJ2-2	CASRQQRGREAPANTGELFF	TGTGCAAGTCGCCAGCAAAGGGGGAGGGAGGCACCCGCGAACACCGGGGAGCTGTTTTTT
TRBV5-1	NA	NA	TRBJ1-1	CASSLAGSLNTEAFF	TGCGCCAGCAGCTTGGCAGGGTCCCTGAACACTGAAGCTTTCTTT
TRBV24-1	few	TRBD2	TRBJ2-7	CATSGREPGGEQYF	TGTGCCACCAGTGGGCGGGAGCCCGGGGGAGAGCAGTACTTC
TRBV3-1/TRBV3-2	few	NA	TRBJ1-4	CASSQDWSPPAGNEKLFF	TGTGCCAGCAGCCAAGATTGGTCCCCACCGGCGGGTAATGAAAAACTGTTTTTT
TRBV19	NA	TRBD1	TRBJ1-2	CASSTGTGLNYGYTF	TGTGCCAGTAGTACCGGGACAGGGCTAAACTATGGCTACACCTTC
TRBV10-1	few	NA	TRBJ1-1	CASSKGGQNRMNTEAFF	TGCGCCAGCAGTAAAGGGGGGCAAAACCGTATGAACACTGAAGCTTTCTTT
TRBV7-2	once	NA	TRBJ1-2	CASSSRGPYGYTF	TGTGCCAGCAGCTCCAGGGGACCCTATGGCTACACCTTC
TRBV5-4	NA	NA	TRBJ2-5	CASSGDPGETQYF	TGTGCCAGCAGCGGCGACCCCGGAGAGACCCAGTACTTC
TRBV7-9	NA	NA	TRBJ1-1	CASSLAQGAGTEAFF	TGTGCCAGCAGCTTAGCGCAAGGGGCGGGAACTGAAGCTTTCTTT
TRBV30	once	NA	TRBJ2-6	CAWNYGANVLTF	TGTGCCTGGAATTACGGGGCCAACGTCCTGACTTTC
TRBV6-5	NA	NA	TRBJ2-1	CASSTEGGRNEQFF	TGTGCCAGCAGCACGGAGGGGGGTAGGAATGAGCAGTTCTTC
TRBV29-1	NA	NA	TRBJ2-6	CSVALTGQSSGANVLTF	TGCAGCGTTGCCCTGACAGGCCAAAGCTCTGGGGCCAACGTCCTGACTTTC
TRBV19	NA	NA	TRBJ2-7	CASSIDWGRAGEQYF	TGTGCCAGTAGTATAGATTGGGGCAGGGCCGGCGAGCAGTACTTC
TRBV9	NA	TRBD2	TRBJ2-2	CASSAGTSGRAFGTGELFF	TGTGCCAGCAGCGCAGGGACTAGCGGGAGGGCCTTCGGCACCGGGGAGCTGTTTTTT
TRBV6-5	few	NA	TRBJ2-1	CASSYTGNEQFF	TGTGCCAGCAGTTACACCGGGAATGAGCAGTTCTTC
TRBV4-1	NA	NA	TRBJ2-1	CASSPGRGAGYNEQFF	TGCGCCAGCAGCCCCGGACGGGGAGCTGGGTACAATGAGCAGTTCTTC
TRBV3-1/TRBV3-2	few	NA	TRBJ1-3	CASTNSGNTIYF	TGTGCCAGCACCAACTCTGGAAACACCATATATTTT
TRBV19	few	TRBD1	TRBJ2-7	CASNRDSGYEQYF	TGTGCCAGTAATCGGGACAGTGGATACGAGCAGTACTTC
TRBV19	few	TRBD1	TRBJ1-6	CASAPPRGPPLHF	TGTGCCAGCGCGCCCCCCAGGGGGCCACCCCTCCACTTT
TRBV19	few	TRBD2	TRBJ2-5	CASKAGARETQYF	TGTGCCAGTAAAGCGGGAGCAAGGGAGACCCAGTACTTC
TRBV20-1	few	NA	TRBJ2-3	CSAHWVGTQYF	TGCAGTGCCCATTGGGTGGGTACGCAGTATTTT
TRBV29-1	NA	TRBD2	TRBJ2-7	CSVGTRGAGGLDEQYF	TGCAGCGTTGGGACCAGGGGGGCGGGAGGGTTGGACGAGCAGTACTTC
TRBV11-2	NA	NA	TRBJ2-2	CASSLLRMLPPGELFF	TGTGCCAGCAGCTTATTGAGGATGCTTCCTCCCGGGGAGCTGTTTTTT
TRBV6-5	NA	TRBD2	TRBJ2-7	CASRWTSDPYEQYF	TGTGCCAGCAGGTGGACTAGCGATCCCTACGAGCAGTACTTC
TRBV27	NA	NA	TRBJ1-5	CASSLEAYLPQHF	TGTGCCAGCAGTTTAGAAGCGTATCTTCCCCAGCATTTT
TRBV5-1	NA	TRBD2	TRBJ2-3	CASRLAGVRDTQYF	TGCGCCAGCCGTCTAGCGGGAGTGAGAGATACGCAGTATTTT
TRBV5-1	NA	TRBD2	TRBJ2-3	CASSPVAGGPGDTQYF	TGCGCCAGCAGCCCAGTAGCGGGAGGGCCTGGGGATACGCAGTATTTT
TRBV15	few	TRBD2	TRBJ2-3	CATSRYPSGSTDTQYF	TGTGCCACCAGCAGGTACCCTAGCGGAAGCACAGATACGCAGTATTTT
TRBV6-1	NA	TRBD2	TRBJ2-5	CASSLAGAGDETQYF	TGTGCCAGCAGCTTAGCCGGAGCGGGAGACGAGACCCAGTACTTC
TRBV19	NA	NA	TRBJ2-5	CASSMFVGETQYF	TGTGCCAGTAGTATGTTTGTCGGAGAGACCCAGTACTTC
TRBV21-1	NA	NA	TRBJ2-7	CASREGDSYEQYF	TGTGCCAGCAGAGAGGGCGATTCCTACGAGCAGTACTTC
TRBV2	NA	TRBD1	TRBJ1-1	CASSYGTGGSPAFF	TGTGCCAGCAGTTATGGGACAGGGGGTTCCCCAGCTTTCTTT
TRBV4-1	NA	TRBD1	TRBJ2-3	CASSQEGDRATQYF	TGCGCCAGCAGCCAAGAAGGGGACAGGGCAACGCAGTATTTT